This is a list of T cell receptor beta chains from one sample in a study of early T cells in non-severe SARS-CoV-2 infection. Each CDR3 protein is one row after TCRdb ran MiXCR on the 5' RACE reads. Seen here are 50,000 to 75,000 distinct CDR3 sequences, 7% to 9.5% observed once, and the top ten hold 13%. Here the sequenced sample was whole blood, taken at baseline. These receptors were taken from an adult who was a healthcare worker with PCR-confirmed SARS-CoV-2 infection or an uninfected control (not recorded which). Both conserved end residues are part of each CDR3. Fields, in order: CDR3 protein, CDR3 DNA, V gene, J gene, D gene, clone size. D genes are given only for firm matches. Clone size is given for some rows only: seen once, a few or many times, or a class if the clone is expanded.

CASSLESVGRNYF	TGTGCCAGCAGCCTGGAAAGCGTGGGACGTAATTACTTC	TRBV14	TRBJ2-5	NA	many
CSAWSGGTYEQYF	TGCAGTGCGTGGTCAGGGGGCACCTACGAGCAGTACTTC	TRBV20-1	TRBJ2-7	TRBD1	few
CASSSRSSGGYNEQFF	TGTGCCAGCAGCTCTCGGAGTAGCGGTGGTTACAATGAGCAGTTCTTC	TRBV11-2	TRBJ2-1	NA	few
CASSLWGEGHGEQYF	TGTGCCAGCAGCCTCTGGGGGGAGGGCCATGGGGAGCAGTACTTC	TRBV12-3/TRBV12-4	TRBJ2-7	TRBD2	many
CASSLAGPPYEQYF	TGTGCCAGCAGTTTAGCGGGACCACCCTACGAGCAGTACTTC	TRBV6-2/TRBV6-3	TRBJ2-7	TRBD2	NA
CASTDYEQYF	TGTGCCAGTACCGACTACGAGCAGTACTTC	TRBV6-4	TRBJ2-7	NA	NA
CASSFLGAGVETQYF	TGTGCCAGCAGCTTCCTCGGGGCGGGAGTGGAGACCCAGTACTTC	TRBV7-6	TRBJ2-5	TRBD2	many
CASSSGLAGVDTQYF	TGCGCCAGCAGCTCCGGACTAGCGGGAGTAGATACGCAGTATTTT	TRBV5-1	TRBJ2-3	TRBD2	NA
CASSLDLAGGENLQYF	TGTGCCAGCAGCTTAGACCTAGCGGGAGGCGAAAATCTTCAGTACTTC	TRBV11-1	TRBJ2-4	TRBD2	many
CAWSVLPGQGKSPLHF	TGTGCCTGGAGTGTCTTGCCGGGACAGGGGAAGTCACCCCTCCACTTT	TRBV30	TRBJ1-6	TRBD1	few
CASSDQAGVGTDEQYF	TGTGCCAGCAGTGACCAAGCGGGAGTGGGGACTGACGAGCAGTACTTC	TRBV6-1	TRBJ2-7	TRBD2	few
CASSVVGQNKETQYF	TGTGCCAGCAGCGTAGTGGGACAGAATAAAGAGACCCAGTACTTC	TRBV9	TRBJ2-5	TRBD1	many
CSAGTSGRDTDTQYF	TGCAGTGCTGGAACTAGCGGGAGGGACACAGATACGCAGTATTTT	TRBV20-1	TRBJ2-3	TRBD2	many
CASSQDPGPNTEAFF	TGCGCCAGCAGCCAAGATCCAGGGCCGAACACTGAAGCTTTCTTT	TRBV4-3	TRBJ1-1	NA	few
CASSPVRTSGRGEQYF	TGTGCCAGCAGTCCTGTTCGGACTAGCGGGAGGGGCGAGCAGTACTTC	TRBV27	TRBJ2-7	TRBD2	many
CASISLGTGRYEQYF	TGTGCCAGCATAAGCTTAGGGACAGGGCGGTACGAGCAGTACTTC	TRBV6-1	TRBJ2-7	TRBD1	NA
CASSLGAGGPDEQFF	TGTGCCAGCAGCTTAGGAGCGGGAGGGCCCGATGAGCAGTTCTTC	TRBV7-9	TRBJ2-1	TRBD2	few
CAITPQRGTYEQYF	TGTGCCATCACCCCCCAGCGGGGCACCTACGAGCAGTACTTC	TRBV10-3	TRBJ2-7	TRBD2	NA
CASSPRQSLLYNSPLHF	TGTGCCAGCAGTCCAAGACAGTCCCTTCTATATAATTCACCCCTCCACTTT	TRBV27	TRBJ1-6	NA	many
CASSYIRTGRGTEAFF	TGTGCCAGCAGTTATATAAGGACGGGCAGGGGCACTGAAGCTTTCTTT	TRBV6-6	TRBJ1-1	NA	NA
CASSFLDRMQYF	TGTGCCAGCAGCTTCTTGGACAGAATGCAGTACTTC	TRBV11-2	TRBJ2-7	NA	few
CASSFPQTYSGGDTDTQYF	TGCGCCAGCAGCTTCCCACAGACCTATAGCGGGGGAGACACAGATACGCAGTATTTT	TRBV5-1	TRBJ2-3	TRBD2	many
CASSLFGQGFYEQYF	TGTGCCAGCAGTTTATTCGGACAGGGGTTCTACGAGCAGTACTTC	TRBV27	TRBJ2-7	TRBD1	many
CASSFGLLASPLHF	TGTGCCAGCAGCTTCGGCCTCCTGGCTTCACCCCTCCACTTT	TRBV5-5	TRBJ1-6	NA	NA
CAARVQGASEAFF	TGTGCCGCCAGGGTCCAGGGGGCAAGTGAAGCTTTCTTT	TRBV12-3/TRBV12-4	TRBJ1-1	TRBD1	NA
CASSQDFPGHLYEQYF	TGCGCCAGCAGCCAAGATTTTCCAGGGCATCTCTACGAGCAGTACTTC	TRBV4-1	TRBJ2-7	NA	few
CSAPSDKAMGQYF	TGCAGTGCCCCTTCGGACAAGGCCATGGGGCAGTACTTC	TRBV20-1	TRBJ2-7	NA	NA
CASSYLGGDTEAFF	TGTGCCAGCAGTTACTTGGGGGGAGACACTGAAGCTTTCTTT	TRBV6-6	TRBJ1-1	NA	many
CASSQFPPRATHESYEQYF	TGCGCCAGCAGCCAGTTCCCACCCCGGGCCACCCACGAAAGTTACGAGCAGTACTTC	TRBV4-3	TRBJ2-7	NA	few
CAWSSQEKGTDTQYF	TGTGCCTGGAGTAGCCAGGAGAAAGGCACAGATACGCAGTATTTT	TRBV30	TRBJ2-3	NA	few
CASSYSREGLSGNTIYF	TGTGCCAGCAGTTACTCGAGGGAAGGACTCTCTGGAAACACCATATATTTT	TRBV6-2/TRBV6-3	TRBJ1-3	NA	many
CASSSSPSTDTQYF	TGTGCCAGCAGCTCGTCGCCCTCAACAGATACGCAGTATTTT	TRBV13	TRBJ2-3	NA	few
CASSPYRDVNYGYTF	TGCGCCAGCAGCCCCTACAGGGATGTTAACTATGGCTACACCTTC	TRBV4-1	TRBJ1-2	NA	NA